This T cell receptor (beta chain) was captured in a study of control samples from healthy donors and cancer patients. Germline CDR1 and CDR2: MNHNS and SASEGT. The germline V and J ends were trimmed by 2 bases and 5 bases, with 16 bases remaining between them. CDR3 length: 15 residues. Produced via immunoSEQ multiplex PCR; TCRdb's table is partial and in-frame only. The sample consists of tens of thousands of clones, 85% to 95% of them appearing once. V and J are TRBV6-1 and TRBJ2-7, with D uncertain. The clonotype comes from a woman in her thirties or forties with head and neck cancer. Sequenced: PBMCs. CDR3 sequence: CASSESLVGRHEQYF. The CDR3 DNA reads TGTGCCAGCAGTGAATCCCTGGTAGGAAGACACGAGCAGTACTTC.